The present entry profiles one TCR beta chain with its context. Antigen unknown. The data are from a study of shared clonotypes between healthy human individuals. TCRdb keeps only in-frame clones here, not all; method: immunoSEQ multiplex PCR. The table records 1 million to 1.3 million clones, 70% to 80% of them present only once. This CDR3 contains 16 residues. Germline V gene data show CDR1 as MDHEN and CDR2 as SYDVKM. V lost 3 bases and J lost 4; bases outside the gene matches: 7. Findings and caveats of the study: Compared with memory subsets, naive subsets generally had larger estimated richness.

The chain carries TRBV28 and TRBJ1-3, with 9 bases matching TRBD1. The sequence came from a man aged 18 to 29 in good health. Some clones in this sample may be carry-over from other donors' samples. The material sequenced was memory CD4+ T cells from PBMCs. This sample's subset: CD45RA-negative fraction. Here the CDR3 DNA reads TGTGCCAGCAGTTTCCTGGGGACAGGGAAGGGAAACACCATATATTTT. It codes for CASSFLGTGKGNTIYF.